The 9 T cell receptor beta chains below come from one sample, sequenced in a study of T cell responses to AZD1222 COVID-19 vaccine. Here immunoSEQ multiplex PCR was the method, and the copy in TCRdb shows in-frame clones only, minus some. The sample has tens of thousands of clones; roughly 90% are singletons. Sample: peripheral blood, taken on day 0 of AZD1222 vaccination. The receptors were sampled from an adult in good health.

This chain joins TRBV4-3 and TRBJ1-5; no clear D gene. The germline V gene encodes CDR1 LGHNA and CDR2 YSLEER. The V and J ends lost 0 bases and 0 bases respectively, with 6 bases between them. The CDR3 runs to 15 residues. The CDR3 is CASSQEPISNQPQHF. DNA for the CDR3: TGCGCCAGCAGCCAAGAACCAATTAGCAATCAGCCCCAGCATTTT.

This clone appeared a single time. The chain has TRBV7-2 and TRBJ2-5; the D gene is possibly TRBD2 (5 bases). Trimming removed 2 bases at V and 5 bases at J, with 24 bases between. The CDR3 is 18 amino acids. Germline V CDR1 and CDR2: SGHTA, FQGNSA. CDR3 protein: CASSLISQAGENKETQYF. Written as DNA, the CDR3 is TGTGCCAGCAGCTTAATCTCCCAGGCGGGCGAGAACAAGGAGACCCAGTACTTC.

The rearrangement links TRBV5-1 to TRBJ1-4; 7 bases match TRBD1. After removal of 3 bases from V and 8 bases from J, the junction contained 10 bases not matched to a gene. Per the germline V gene, CDR1 is SGHRS and CDR2 is YFSETQ. This CDR3 has 15 amino acids. In nucleotides, the CDR3 is TGCGCCAGCAGCTCGACAGGGAGGGTCGGGGAAAAACTGTTTTTT. Protein sequence: CASSSTGRVGEKLFF.

The rearrangement joins TRBV2 to TRBJ2-2; tentative D call: TRBD2 (6 bases). CDR1 SNHLY and CDR2 FYNNEI come from the germline V gene. The CDR3 has 16 amino acids. Deletions cut 0 bases from V and 5 bases from J, with 13 bases between. CDR3 in amino acids: CASSEASGRKTGELFF. The CDR3 DNA is TGTGCCAGCAGTGAAGCCAGCGGGCGGAAGACCGGGGAGCTGTTTTTT.

This sequence joins TRBV6-6 and TRBJ1-1, with a tentative D call TRBD1 (5 bases). The germline V gene encodes CDR1 MNHNY and CDR2 SVGAGI (reference sequence). The CDR3 covers 13 residues. With 6 bases removed from V and 7 bases from J, the gap between germline ends came to 15 bases. The DNA of the CDR3 is TGTGCCAGCAGACTCACAGGAGGAGGTGAAGCTTTCTTT. Its translation: CASRLTGGGEAFF.

This chain joins TRBV5-1 and TRBJ2-4; 7 bases are a match to TRBD1. Germline CDR1 reads SGHRS; CDR2 reads YFSETQ. The CDR3 sequence is 16 residues long. Trimming at V came to 7 bases and at J to 0 bases, leaving 10 bases not matched to a gene. The chain's CDR3 is CASGPTTGLAKNIQYF. CDR3 in DNA: TGCGCCAGCGGCCCCACGACAGGGCTAGCCAAAAACATTCAGTACTTC.

This chain uses TRBV2 with TRBJ2-7, with TRBD1 identical over 8 bases. V lost 6 bases and J lost 5; bases outside the gene matches: 3. The CDR3 is 12 amino acids. Germline V CDR1 and CDR2: SNHLY, FYNNEI. The CDR3 sequence is CASRYRGNEQYF. Here the CDR3 DNA reads TGTGCCAGCAGGTACAGGGGGAACGAGCAGTACTTC.

A remark on this clone: Sequence at one end of the junction differs from germline and may be a read error. V gene TRBV20-1 combines with J gene TRBJ2-1, with TRBD1 matching 7 bases. Per the germline V gene, CDR1 is DFQATT and CDR2 is SNEGSKA (reference sequence). The CDR3 extends over 11 amino acids. This chain's CDR3 is CSATQGSERFF. The CDR3 bases are TGCAGTGCCACACAGGGGTCAGAGCGGTTCTTC.

The chain employs TRBV4-3 and TRBJ2-1, with 11 bases that match TRBD2. This CDR3 is 15 amino acids long. Trimming removed 1 base from V and 8 bases from J; junction bases left unmatched: 4. The V gene's germline CDR1 is LGHNA and CDR2 YSLEER. The CDR3 protein is CASSQASGGPDEQFF. DNA of the CDR3: TGCGCCAGCAGCCAAGCTAGCGGGGGGCCGGATGAGCAGTTCTTC.